This is a list of T cell receptor beta chains from one sample in a study of memory CD4+ T cells and cytomegalovirus serostatus. The repertoire was sequenced with immunoSEQ multiplex PCR; TCRdb's copy has only in-frame clones and lacks some. The data hold about 44,000 clones, with around 80% observed a single time. The material sequenced was memory CD4+ T cells from blood. These receptors were obtained from an adult in good health and CMV-seronegative. CDR3s include the opening cysteine and the closing phenylalanine or tryptophan. Fields, in order: D gene, J gene, clone size, V gene, CDR3 protein, CDR3 DNA. A D gene is named only where the DNA matches it firmly. Size tells how often a clone was seen (once, few, many) or the class of an expanded clone, and some rows leave it out.

-	TRBJ2-2	few	TRBV18	CASSSDTGELFF	TGTGCCAGCTCATCCGACACCGGGGAGCTGTTTTTT
-	TRBJ2-6	-	TRBV18	CASSQAQVAISGANVLTF	TGTGCCAGCTCACAGGCCCAGGTAGCTATCTCTGGGGCCAACGTCCTGACTTTC
-	TRBJ1-3	-	TRBV5-5	CASSSRGSGNTIYF	TGTGCCAGCAGCTCGAGGGGTTCTGGAAACACCATATATTTT
-	TRBJ2-3	-	TRBV13	CASSKPSGTGDTQYF	TGTGCCAGCAGCAAGCCTTCGGGTACGGGAGATACGCAGTATTTT
-	TRBJ1-5	-	TRBV12-5	CASGTASTGNQPQHF	TGTGCTAGTGGTACCGCTTCGACGGGTAATCAGCCCCAGCATTTT
TRBD1	TRBJ2-5	-	TRBV11-2	CASSLNRGQETQYF	TGTGCCAGCAGCTTAAACAGGGGGCAAGAGACCCAGTACTTC
TRBD1	TRBJ2-3	-	TRBV9	CASSAGGMSTDTQYF	TGTGCCAGCAGCGCAGGGGGCATGAGCACAGATACGCAGTATTTT
-	TRBJ1-5	-	TRBV28	CASRLPQGSPQHF	TGTGCCAGCAGGCTACCACAGGGATCGCCCCAGCATTTT
-	TRBJ1-5	-	TRBV2	CASSVQQGSNQPQHF	TGTGCCAGCAGTGTTCAACAGGGTAGCAATCAGCCCCAGCATTTT
TRBD1	TRBJ2-6	-	TRBV27	CASSSQGAGANVLTF	TGTGCCAGCAGTTCTCAGGGGGCTGGGGCCAACGTCCTGACTTTC
TRBD1	TRBJ1-2	-	TRBV5-1	CASSILQAGAGTGYYTF	TGCGCCAGCAGCATATTGCAAGCGGGGGCCGGGACAGGATACTACACCTTC